Listed here are 22 T cell receptor beta chains from one sample, sequenced in a study of cytomegalovirus exposure and HLA in healthy donors. Use of 60 Vbeta and 13 Jbeta primers characterized the PCR. Profiling relied on immunoSEQ multiplex PCR, and the TCRdb table lists in-frame clones only, not all of them. The profile shows some 130,000 clones, more than 60% of them singletons. The sequenced material came from PBMCs. The receptors derive from a woman younger than 35 in good health and CMV-seronegative.

V is TRBV9 and J is TRBJ2-2; TRBD2 matches at 8 bases. V shed 2 bases and J 1 base; nucleotides not matched to a gene: 1. The CDR3 runs 15 residues. Germline V gives CDR1 SGDLS, CDR2 YYNGEE. The CDR3 DNA follows: TGTGCCAGCAGCGTCAGCGGGAGGAACACCGGGGAGCTGTTTTTT. Translated, it gives CASSVSGRNTGELFF.

The rearrangement links TRBV4-1 to TRBJ2-7; TRBD1 agrees at 8 bases. V was clipped by 4 bases and J by 5 bases; unmatched bases: 10. Germline CDR1 and CDR2: MGHRA and YSYEKL. CDR3 size: 15 residues. The DNA of the CDR3 is TGCGCCAGCAGCCCAGGAGCGACAGGGGTCCACGAGCAGTACTTC. Protein: CASSPGATGVHEQYF.

This chain uses TRBV6-6 with TRBJ1-2; 7 bases line up with TRBD1. Looked up from germline, CDR1 is MNHNY and CDR2 is SVGAGI (reference sequence). J gave up 3 bases and V 4 bases, and 2 bases lay outside the gene matches. The CDR3 is 13 amino acids. CDR3 sequence: CASSSGQDYGYTF. CDR3 in DNA: TGTGCCAGCAGTTCTGGACAGGACTATGGCTACACCTTC.

The rearrangement uses TRBV9 and TRBJ2-5; 13 bases are a match to TRBD2. After removal of 4 bases from V and 2 bases from J, the junction contained 8 bases not matched to a gene. The length of the CDR3 is 17 residues. Germline V gene sequence: CDR1 SGDLS, CDR2 YYNGEE. The CDR3: CASSPPGLAGYQETQYF. DNA of the CDR3: TGTGCCAGCAGCCCCCCGGGACTAGCGGGATATCAAGAGACCCAGTACTTC.

V and J are TRBV5-6 and TRBJ1-2; weak D call: TRBD1 (5 bases). The CDR3 consists of 12 residues. V lost 0 bases to trimming and J lost 7 bases, with 7 bases between them. CDR1 is SGHDT and CDR2 is YYEEEE in the germline V gene. Here the CDR3 DNA reads TGTGCCAGCAGCTTGGACAGGATTGGCTACACCTTC. This gives the protein CASSLDRIGYTF.

The chain employs TRBV4-1 and TRBJ2-1, with 10 bases identical to TRBD2. The CDR3 has 17 residues. Trimming cost V 2 bases and J 3 bases; bases outside gene matches: 7. Looked up from germline, CDR1 is MGHRA and CDR2 is YSYEKL. The CDR3, as DNA: TGCGCCAGCAGCCAACATGCTAGCGGGAGAAACTACAATGAGCAGTTCTTC. Its translation is CASSQHASGRNYNEQFF.

The chain joins TRBV12-5 to TRBJ2-7; tentative D call: TRBD1 (5 bases). Germline-derived CDR1 and CDR2 are LGHNT and FRNRAP. The CDR3 covers 13 residues. Deletions cut 6 bases from V and 3 bases from J, with 12 bases between. Here the CDR3 reads CASGPPRGYEQYF. The CDR3 coding sequence is TGTGCTAGTGGCCCTCCTAGGGGCTACGAGCAGTACTTC.

This chain links TRBV6-6 with TRBJ1-3; D unresolved. V lost 6 bases and J lost 4, with 10 bases in between. The CDR3 is 13 residues long. CDR1 is MNHNY and CDR2 is SVGAGI in the germline V gene (reference sequence). CDR3 bases: TGTGCCAGCAGCGCAACTAACGGAAACACCATATATTTT. This sequence encodes CASSATNGNTIYF.

The sample holds a few counts of this clone. The rearrangement uses TRBV5-6 and TRBJ1-1; 9 bases map to TRBD1. The CDR3 is made up of 16 amino acids. With 3 bases clipped from V and 0 bases from J, the junction kept 6 bases outside the gene matches. Germline CDR1 reads SGHDT; CDR2 reads YYEEEE. CDR3 sequence (DNA): TGTGCCAGCAGCTCGCCGGGACAGGGACTGAACACTGAAGCTTTCTTT. Amino acid sequence: CASSSPGQGLNTEAFF.

V is TRBV29-1 and J is TRBJ2-1, with TRBD2 matching over 11 bases. Per the germline V gene, CDR1 is SQVTM and CDR2 is ANQGSEA. This CDR3 contains 12 residues. CDR3: CSGTSGNNEQFF. CDR3 nucleotide sequence: TGCAGTGGGACTAGCGGTAACAATGAGCAGTTCTTC.

The chain recombines TRBV4-1 with TRBJ1-2; the D is unclear. CDR3 length equals 14 residues. Trimming stripped 0 bases from V and 3 bases from J, with 8 bases between. CDR1 is MGHRA, CDR2 YSYEKL, per germline. CDR3 coding DNA: TGCGCCAGCAGCCAAGATAGGCAGGACTATGGCTACACCTTC. Encoded protein: CASSQDRQDYGYTF.

This clone was observed a handful of times. Additional DNA sequences in this sample encode the identical CDR3. The DNA for the CDR3 is TGTGCCAGCAGTTACAGCAGGGACACCTACGAGCAGTACTTC. Translated, it gives CASSYSRDTYEQYF. This chain connects TRBV6-5 to TRBJ2-7; D is perhaps TRBD1 (6 bases). The CDR3 spans 14 residues. Between the trimmed V and J ends, which lost 2 bases and 2 bases, there was a span of 10 bases. The germline CDR1 and CDR2 sequences are MNHEY and SVGAGI.

This rearrangement joins TRBV4-2 to TRBJ1-2; TRBD1 might be the D (6 bases). Trimming removed 0 bases at V and 8 bases at J, with 13 bases between. The length of the CDR3 is 14 residues. CDR1 and CDR2 from the germline V gene are LGHNA and YNFKEQ. CDR3 sequence: CASSQESGAGGYTF. The CDR3, as DNA: TGTGCCAGCAGCCAAGAATCAGGGGCTGGGGGCTACACCTTC.

The genes are TRBV6-7 and TRBJ2-3, with a weak D call TRBD2 (6 bases). TRBV6-7 is an open reading frame whose function is uncertain. Trimming left V 8 bases short and J 5 bases short, with 11 bases between. This CDR3 is 12 amino acids long. The CDR3 reads CASSGSVDTQYF. For the CDR3, the DNA is TGTGCCAGCTCCGGGAGCGTAGATACGCAGTATTTT.

The chain joins TRBV5-4 to TRBJ1-2; D is perhaps TRBD1 (6 bases). Trimming shortened V by 4 bases and J by 1 base, and 17 bases separated the two germline ends. CDR1 is SGHNT, CDR2 YYREEE, per germline (reference sequence). This CDR3 is built from 16 residues. The CDR3 sequence: CASSPSLGAGNYGYTF. The CDR3 coding sequence is TGTGCCAGCAGCCCCTCCCTGGGGGCCGGTAACTATGGCTACACCTTC.

This chain joins TRBV5-1 and TRBJ2-7; 10 bases line up with TRBD1. The CDR3 is 16 amino acids. Germline V gene sequence: CDR1 SGHRS, CDR2 YFSETQ. V shed 2 bases, J shed 0 bases, and the junction held 5 bases outside the gene matches. The CDR3 DNA sequence: TGCGCCAGCAGCTTTGGACAGGGGGGTTCCTCCTACGAGCAGTACTTC. It encodes CASSFGQGGSSYEQYF.

CDR3 DNA sequence: TGTGCCAGCAGTTCCCCCCGGGGGACAGGGGCAAAGGACACTGAAGCTTTCTTT. Translated: CASSSPRGTGAKDTEAFF. The rearrangement links TRBV28 to TRBJ1-1; TRBD1 agrees at 10 bases. This CDR3 is built from 18 residues. J was trimmed by 3 bases and V by 4 bases; bases with no gene match: 14. The germline CDR1 and CDR2 sequences are MDHEN and SYDVKM.

The chain recombines TRBV7-8 with TRBJ1-5; TRBD1 matches at 8 bases. CDR3 length: 15 amino acids. The J segment lost 2 bases and the V segment lost 4 bases, leaving 4 bases of the junction unmatched. Per germline, CDR1 SGHVS and CDR2 FQNEAQ. Here the CDR3 reads CASSSQGEGNQPQHF. The CDR3 bases are TGTGCCAGCAGCTCACAGGGGGAGGGCAATCAGCCCCAGCATTTT.

V gene TRBV7-8 combines with J gene TRBJ2-2; the match to TRBD2 covers 7 bases. The germline CDR1 and CDR2 sequences are SGHVS and FQNEAQ. CDR3 size: 19 residues. V was pared by 2 bases and J by 8 bases, with 20 bases of the junction left unmatched. Here the CDR3 reads CASSLSVRRGAGTKGELFF. The CDR3 DNA follows: TGTGCCAGCAGCTTATCGGTCCGTAGGGGAGCGGGAACGAAGGGGGAGCTGTTTTTT.

This sequence joins TRBV6-5 and TRBJ2-1; 12 nucleotides agree with TRBD2. The length of the CDR3 is 15 residues. With V trimmed by 6 bases and J by 5 bases, 5 bases remained unmatched. CDR1 is MNHEY and CDR2 is SVGAGI in the germline V gene. The CDR3 region is CASSPGTSGHNEQFF. The CDR3 coding sequence is TGTGCCAGCAGCCCCGGGACTAGCGGGCACAATGAGCAGTTCTTC.

J is TRBJ2-7 and V is TRBV29-1; 9 bases map to TRBD1. J lost 3 bases, V lost 6 bases, and 9 bases had no gene match. The CDR3 runs 14 residues. CDR1 SQVTM and CDR2 ANQGSEA come from the germline V gene. For the CDR3, the DNA is TGCAGCGTAGCTGACAGGGGGGGCGGCTACGAGCAGTACTTC. It encodes CSVADRGGGYEQYF.

The table lists this clone with a count of one. The V gene is TRBV5-1, the J gene TRBJ1-2; 8 bases fit TRBD1. J gave up 6 bases and V 4 bases, and 14 bases lay outside the gene matches. This CDR3 has 16 amino acids. Germline V gene lookup returns CDR1 SGHRS and CDR2 YFSETQ. DNA for the CDR3: TGCGCCAGCAGCCCCTCGTTGAGGACAGGGATCGATGGCTACACCTTC. Its protein is CASSPSLRTGIDGYTF. Variable domain in full (rest from reference TRBV5-1 and TRBJ1-2): KAGVTQTPRYLIKTRGQQVTLSCSPISGHRSVSWYQQTPGQGLQFLFEYFSETQRNKGNFPGRFSGRQFSNSRSEMNVSTLELGDSALYLCASSPSLRTGIDGYTFGSGTRLTVV.